Given below is one TCR beta chain in context. Its target is not known. The data derive from a study of human T cells and chemical hapten exposure. Study information: Patch tests put 0.01% DPC on the upper back, and the results were checked at 6 days.

Unique molecular identifiers were linked by the library to individual cDNA molecules. One entry per CDR3 protein results from TCRdb running MiXCR on the RACE reads. The table records fewer than 150,000 distinct CDR3 sequences, roughly 15% of them present only once. The time point here: patch test 1, 2 weeks after DPC sensitization. Described treatment: therapeutic diphenylcyclopropenone sensitization with weekly scalp DPC. Someone pulled total RNA out of unfractionated whole blood. Trimming took 8 bases from V and 4 from J, leaving 14 bases between them. The CDR3 extends over 14 amino acids. Germline V gene lookup returns CDR1 MNHEY and CDR2 SVGEGT. Study-wide points: Versus controls, significantly more large CDR3 similarity clusters arose from expanded TCRs.

This TCR derives from a young man with alopecia areata. Some clones in this sample may be carry-over from other donors' samples. This chain joins TRBV6-2 or TRBV6-3 and TRBJ2-2, with a tentative D call TRBD1 (6 bases). Sequenced material: whole blood, taken in connection with sensitization to the hapten diphenylcyclopropenone (DPC). The chain's CDR3 is CASPRGPSTGELFF. CDR3 coding DNA: TGTGCCAGCCCCAGGGGTCCGAGCACCGGGGAGCTGTTTTTT.